One sample yielded the 3 T cell receptor beta chains listed below, sequenced in a study of OX40 agonist ivuxolimab in advanced cancers. Here immunoSEQ multiplex PCR was the method, and the copy in TCRdb shows in-frame clones only, minus some. Among approximately 50,000 clones listed, 85% to 90% were seen once. The starting material was CD4+ or CD8+ T cells sorted from blood, obtained in a trial of the OX40 agonist ivuxolimab. These receptors all come from an adult with an advanced solid tumor such as melanoma, head and neck, liver or kidney cancer.

The V call is TRBV11-2, the J call TRBJ2-1, with TRBD2 matching 16 bases. J was trimmed by 8 bases and V by 5 bases; bases with no gene match: 12. The CDR3 is 18 residues long. The V gene's germline CDR1 is SGHAT and CDR2 FQNNGV. CDR3 nucleotide sequence: TGTGCCAGCAGCGGCCGGGGACTAGCGGGAGGGCCAAGGGATGAGCAGTTCTTC. This gives the protein CASSGRGLAGGPRDEQFF.

This chain links TRBV6-4 with TRBJ1-2; D is unresolved. The CDR3 length is 16 residues. Trimming left V 8 bases short and J 0 bases short, with 19 bases between. Germline V lookup: CDR1 MRHNA, CDR2 SNTAGT. The CDR3: CASRGWVPRANYGYTF. Here the CDR3 DNA reads TGTGCCAGCCGAGGGTGGGTGCCCCGTGCTAACTATGGCTACACCTTC.

The V gene is TRBV27, the J gene TRBJ2-1, with D tentatively TRBD2 (6 bases). CDR3 length: 13 residues. V was cut by 1 base and J by 8 bases, with 9 bases left in between. Germline V gives CDR1 MNHEY, CDR2 SMNVEV (reference sequence). In nucleotides, the CDR3 is TGTGCCAGCAGTTTATGGGGGGAAGATGAGCAGTTCTTC. Translated: CASSLWGEDEQFF.